These 2 T cell receptor beta chains share one sample of origin, sequenced in a study of CD8+CD57+ T cells in acquired aplastic anemia. Sequencing was done on patients that had shown CD8+CD57+ cell expansion by flow cytometry. Investigators profiled TCR beta VDJ and CDR3 from genomic DNA template. MiXCR, run by TCRdb on the reads, gives a single entry per CDR3 protein. The sample records about 250,000 distinct CDR3 sequences, more than 40% being singletons. The sample was sorted CD4+, CD8+, or CD8+CD57+ T cells (not recorded which) from PBMCs. These receptor sequences come from a human donor with aplastic anemia.

This clonotype showed up just a few times. Being one base from a much bigger clone, this may be a read error. The gene calls are TRBV7-2 and TRBJ2-1, with a possible D match to TRBD2 (5 bases). This CDR3 has 17 residues. In germline, CDR1 is SGHTA, CDR2 FQGNSA. The CDR3 spells CASSLARLAPLYNEQLF. The CDR3 coding sequence is TGTGCCAGCAGCTTAGCGCGATTAGCGCCCCTATACAATGAGCAGCTCTTC.

The gene calls are TRBV29-1 and TRBJ2-1, with D hard to call. CDR1 and CDR2 from the germline V gene are SQVTM and ANQGSEA. Trimming left V 2 bases short and J 9 bases short, with 11 bases between. This CDR3 is 12 amino acids long. The CDR3 nucleotides read TGCAGCGTTGAACCGGGTAGTAGTGAGCAGTTCTTC. Translating it yields CSVEPGSSEQFF.